One sample yielded the 12 T cell receptor beta chains listed below, sequenced in a study of blood T cell repertoires in COVID-19. The assay was immunoSEQ multiplex PCR, and TCRdb's table has in-frame clones only and misses some. The table has 190,000 or so clones, roughly 85% seen once. The sequenced sample was PBMCs or T cells enriched from blood (not recorded which). These receptor sequences come from a man aged 35 to 55 who had recovered from COVID-19.

About this clone itself: In the same sample, other DNA sequences code for this CDR3. This chain joins TRBV19 and TRBJ1-5; D perhaps matches TRBD1 (5 bases). Per the germline V gene, CDR1 is LNHDA and CDR2 is SQIVND (reference sequence). This CDR3 has 13 residues. With 0 bases removed from V and 6 bases from J, the gap between germline ends came to 6 bases. The CDR3 coding sequence is TGTGCCAGTAGTATAGATCAGGGTCAGCCCCAGCATTTT. Amino acid sequence: CASSIDQGQPQHF.

This clone showed up just a few times. The chain has TRBV6-6 and TRBJ1-5, with TRBD1 as a possible D gene (5 bases). With 5 bases removed from V and 4 bases from J, the gap between germline ends came to 24 bases. The CDR3 covers 18 residues. Per the germline V gene, CDR1 is MNHNY and CDR2 is SVGAGI (reference sequence). The CDR3 region is CASSPRRGTGGVNQPQHF. DNA for the CDR3: TGTGCCAGCAGTCCTCGGAGGGGTACAGGCGGAGTTAATCAGCCCCAGCATTTT.

The chain couples TRBV29-1 to TRBJ2-7; perhaps TRBD2 as D (5 bases). Germline assignment: CDR1 SQVTM and CDR2 ANQGSEA. CDR3 length equals 14 residues. The V end lost 6 bases, the J end lost 2 bases, and 17 bases lay between the germline ends. The CDR3 region is CSVEGPDGTYEQYF. CDR3 DNA: TGCAGCGTAGAGGGTCCGGACGGTACCTACGAGCAGTACTTC.

The J gene is TRBJ2-2, the V gene TRBV4-3; 7 bases are a match to TRBD1. Germline-derived CDR1 and CDR2 are LGHNA and YSLEER. The CDR3 has 14 amino acids. The V segment lost 4 bases and the J segment 3 bases; nucleotides outside the gene matches: 2. In DNA, the CDR3 is TGCGCCAGCAGCCGGGGACAGTACACCGGGGAGCTGTTTTTT. It is translated as CASSRGQYTGELFF.

This clone was counted between two and nine times. The chain uses TRBV4-2 and TRBJ2-1; weak D call: TRBD2 (6 bases). V gave up 0 bases and J gave up 7 bases, with 16 bases separating them. CDR1 is LGHNA, CDR2 YNFKEQ, per germline. The CDR3 contains 16 residues. CDR3 residues: CASSQDLRTKINEQFF. CDR3 sequence (DNA): TGTGCCAGCAGCCAAGATTTAAGGACTAAAATAAATGAGCAGTTCTTC.

The chain employs TRBV29-1 and TRBJ1-1; 10 nucleotides match TRBD1. V shed 6 bases and J 3 bases; nucleotides not matched to a gene: 7. Looked up from germline, CDR1 is SQVTM and CDR2 is ANQGSEA. The CDR3 totals 14 residues. The DNA of the CDR3 is TGCAGCGTCGTACGTGGGACAGGGGACACTGAAGCTTTCTTT. Translating it yields CSVVRGTGDTEAFF.

The chain joins TRBV5-6 to TRBJ2-3; the D is unclear. Deletions cut 4 bases from V and 4 bases from J, with 10 bases between. The CDR3 has 13 amino acids. The germline V gene encodes CDR1 SGHDT and CDR2 YYEEEE. The DNA of the CDR3 is TGTGCCAGCAGCCCTGCGCCTTCAGATACGCAGTATTTT. Protein: CASSPAPSDTQYF.

J is TRBJ2-7 and V is TRBV19; D is perhaps TRBD2 (6 bases). CDR1 is LNHDA, CDR2 SQIVND, per germline (reference sequence). The CDR3 spans 17 residues. V was pared by 5 bases and J by 2 bases, with 22 bases between. CDR3 loop: CASSPRYGGHPPYEQYF. The CDR3, as DNA: TGTGCCAGTAGTCCCCGCTACGGGGGTCACCCTCCCTACGAGCAGTACTTC.

V usage is TRBV7-8 and J usage is TRBJ1-4; D perhaps matches TRBD1 (5 bases). Germline V lookup: CDR1 SGHVS, CDR2 FQNEAQ. The CDR3 totals 13 residues. V was clipped by 5 bases and J by 3 bases, with 7 bases between them. CDR3 DNA sequence: TGTGCCAGCAGCAGGGGTTCTAATGAAAAACTGTTTTTT. Translated: CASSRGSNEKLFF.

The chain carries TRBV18 and TRBJ2-2; 12 bases are a match to TRBD1. The CDR3 contains 16 residues. Germline CDR1 KGHSH, CDR2 LQKENI. J gave up 4 bases and V 3 bases, and 3 bases lay outside the gene matches. CDR3: CASSPGQGAATGELFF. Written as DNA, the CDR3 is TGTGCCAGCTCACCGGGACAGGGGGCAGCCACCGGGGAGCTGTTTTTT.

This clone appeared a few times. The chain couples TRBV2 to TRBJ1-1; 10 bases agree with TRBD1. The CDR3 totals 14 residues. The germline V gene has CDR1 SNHLY and CDR2 FYNNEI. The J segment lost 4 bases and the V segment lost 6 bases, leaving 5 bases of the junction unmatched. CDR3: CASSRDRGLTEAFF. CDR3 nucleotides: TGTGCCAGCAGCAGGGACAGGGGACTCACTGAAGCTTTCTTT.

J is TRBJ2-1 and V is TRBV27; no clear D gene. Trimming cost V 3 bases and J 5 bases, with 8 bases left between them. The CDR3 has 13 residues. Per the germline V gene, CDR1 is MNHEY and CDR2 is SMNVEV (reference sequence). The CDR3 loop is CASSLEKNNEQFF. Here the CDR3 DNA reads TGTGCCAGCAGTTTGGAGAAAAACAATGAGCAGTTCTTC.